These T cell receptor beta chains were read from a single sample in a study of OX40 agonist ivuxolimab in advanced cancers. Clones were sequenced by immunoSEQ multiplex PCR, and TCRdb holds only the in-frame ones, with some missing. The sample has 37,000 or so clones, 85% to 90% seen once. This sample comprised CD4+ or CD8+ T cells sorted from blood, obtained in a trial of the OX40 agonist ivuxolimab. The receptors were gathered from an adult with an advanced solid tumor such as melanoma, head and neck, liver or kidney cancer. Each CDR3 is given with its conserved first and last residue.

TRBV18	CASSPSGEQYF
TRBV2	CASRDRGETQYF
TRBV2	CASSEEGDGNTIYF
TRBV5-1	CASSLTGAYEQYF
TRBV2	CASTGPGTASYEQYF
TRBV7-6	CASSRDRMNTEAFF
TRBV5-6	CASGTSGGYQETQYF
TRBV6-5	CASSYSGGGHEKLFF
TRBV19	CASSIAGLGVAEAFF
TRBV27	CASSFTRLGGYNEQFF
TRBV4-1	CASSQWGADAGNQPQHF
TRBV7-9	CASSQGGDIRSYNSPLHF
TRBV5-4	CASSVTGGLGGRRQYF
TRBV19	CASSIATGTPQHF
TRBV7-9	CASSPLGREYEQYF
TRBV2	CASSFPKGGTNEKLFF
TRBV5-6	CASRTGGLGSGNTIYF
TRBV7-7	CASSQTRTGLETQYF
TRBV6-5	CASSYRGQGGEQYF
TRBV19	CASSMGQGTQYF
TRBV19	CASNTVAYSNQPQHF
TRBV5-6	CASSRKGRDYNEQFF
TRBV29-1	CSLGLAPDTQYF
TRBV7-2	CASSLVGGDYTDTQYF
TRBV11-2	CASSFNPTGAGNEQYF
TRBV27	CASSFERGGGEQFF
TRBV6-5	CASSGTPSINQPQHF
TRBV6-5	CASSYYTFTGGTEAFF
TRBV19	CASSPVGGRSYEQYF
TRBV18	CASSPPSGSGNQPQHF
TRBV27	CASHAPGQGVDEQFF
TRBV2	CASSEAVVGQPQHF
TRBV5-5	CASSFRGGMANYGYTF
TRBV5-8	CASSLGPGGQGEAFF
TRBV5-1	CASSLDVLNTEAFF
TRBV7-3	CASSPMGQKETQYF
TRBV7-8	CASSLRAGDNYGYTF
TRBV7-9	CASSGLDEEKLFF
TRBV5-4	CASSLWRGINTDTQYF
TRBV11-3	CASSLGTEAFF
TRBV9	CASSVGASGVTDTQYF
TRBV7-8	CASSSLDRVNSPLHF
TRBV6-6	CASRRGFAGELFF
TRBV10-2	CASSGYIQGNYYGYTF
TRBV19	CASSINQGTTEAFF
TRBV19	CASSIVGAYQPQHF
TRBV6-6	CASSRGPNHEKLFF
TRBV5-1	CASSLSTPPSYEQYF
TRBV6-5	CASSYRDRGHYGYTF
TRBV7-3	CASSSRGPYEQYF
TRBV6-1	CASSDRDGHYNSPLHF
TRBV6-5	CASSYSMGGELFF